This passage covers 23 T cell receptor beta chains from one sample sequenced in a study of T cell responses to AZD1222 COVID-19 vaccine. Some clones are missing from TCRdb's copy, which holds only in-frame ones; the method was immunoSEQ multiplex PCR. The sample has approximately 260,000 clones, approximately 95% seen once. Specimen: peripheral blood, collected on day 0 of AZD1222 vaccination. The receptors come from an adult in good health.

V gene TRBV28 combines with J gene TRBJ1-5; 10 positions match TRBD1. The V gene's germline CDR1 is MDHEN and CDR2 SYDVKM. V was pared by 5 bases and J by 7 bases, with 5 bases of the junction left unmatched. This CDR3 region has 14 residues. The CDR3 sequence: CASSVGTGEQPQHF. The DNA of the CDR3 is TGTGCCAGCAGTGTTGGGACAGGGGAACAGCCCCAGCATTTT. Based on the CDR3 plus reference TRBV28 and TRBJ1-5, the full variable domain is DVKVTQSSRYLVKRTGEKVFLECVQDMDHENMFWYRQDPGLGLRLIYFSYDVKMKEKGDIPEGYSVSREKKERFSLILESASTNQTSMYLCASSVGTGEQPQHFGDGTRLSIL.

This chain links TRBV10-1 with TRBJ1-1; the match to TRBD1 covers 7 bases. Germline V CDR1 and CDR2: WNHNN, SYGVQD (reference sequence). V lost 3 bases to trimming and J lost 4 bases; unmatched junction nucleotides: 5. The CDR3 has 14 residues. The CDR3 spells CASSDSGGVTEAFF. The CDR3 nucleotides read TGCGCCAGCAGTGATTCAGGGGGGGTCACTGAAGCTTTCTTT.

This chain uses TRBV9 with TRBJ2-3; D uncertain. There are 13 residues in the CDR3. The V gene lost 0 bases and the J gene lost 4 bases, with 6 bases spanning the gap. The germline V gene encodes CDR1 SGDLS and CDR2 YYNGEE. CDR3 DNA: TGTGCCAGCAGCGTAGAGCCGGCAGATACGCAGTATTTT. Its protein is CASSVEPADTQYF.

The chain carries TRBV20-1 and TRBJ2-7, with D unclear. V lost 6 bases, J lost 3 bases, and 9 bases lay in between. CDR1 and CDR2 (germline): DFQATT, SNEGSKA (reference sequence). The CDR3 length is 11 residues. Here the CDR3 reads CSADKSYEQYF. CDR3 DNA sequence: TGCAGTGCCGATAAAAGCTACGAGCAGTACTTC.

The chain employs TRBV9 and TRBJ1-2; 8 bases align to TRBD1. Germline V CDR1 and CDR2: SGDLS, YYNGEE. This CDR3 has 13 amino acids. V shed 7 bases and J 7 bases; nucleotides not matched to a gene: 9. The CDR3: CASQGIDRGGYTF. CDR3 coding DNA: TGTGCCAGCCAGGGAATCGACAGGGGTGGCTACACCTTC.

The CDR3, as DNA: TGTGCCAGCAGCTTAGGGGGCGGGCAGTTCTTC. Its translation is CASSLGGGQFF. This chain joins TRBV7-9 and TRBJ2-1; tentatively, D is TRBD1 (5 bases). The V end lost 1 base, the J end lost 12 bases, and 7 bases lay between the germline ends. The CDR3 spans 11 residues. Per the germline V gene, CDR1 is SEHNR and CDR2 is FQNEAQ (reference sequence).

V is TRBV20-1 and J is TRBJ2-7; TRBD2 agrees at 13 bases. CDR3 length: 15 residues. The germline CDR1 and CDR2 sequences are DFQATT and SNEGSKA (reference sequence). V shed 6 bases and J 5 bases; nucleotides not matched to a gene: 10. The CDR3 loop is CSASGLAGAPDEQYF. CDR3 nucleotide sequence: TGCAGTGCAAGTGGACTAGCGGGAGCTCCGGACGAGCAGTACTTC.

This clone was observed once. The CDR3 reads CSVYGGTEGDTQYF. CDR3 nucleotides: TGCAGCGTTTACGGGGGGACTGAGGGAGATACGCAGTATTTT. This sequence joins TRBV29-1 and TRBJ2-3; TRBD2 matches 7 bases. CDR1 and CDR2 from the germline V gene are SQVTM and ANQGSEA. Unmatched junction bases numbered 10, after V lost 5 bases and J lost 5 bases. CDR3 length: 14 amino acids.

This chain uses TRBV7-2 with TRBJ2-1; 8 bases fit TRBD2. Germline CDR1 reads SGHTA; CDR2 reads FQGNSA. V trimming: 4 bases; J trimming: 12 bases; junction bases outside the gene matches: 14. The CDR3 is 15 residues long. CDR3 coding DNA: TGTGCCAGCAGCTCGGGAGGGACTAAACAAGGTGGGCAGTTCTTC. Protein sequence: CASSSGGTKQGGQFF.

The J gene is TRBJ2-3, the V gene TRBV24-1, with a possible D match to TRBD2 (6 bases). CDR1 is KGHDR, CDR2 SFDVKD, per germline. The ends were cut back, 4 bases at V and 0 bases at J, with 13 bases in the middle. The CDR3 is 16 amino acids. The CDR3 region has the DNA TGTGCCACCAGTGAGGAGGGAGTCGCTAGCACAGATACGCAGTATTTT. Protein product: CATSEEGVASTDTQYF.

The chain uses TRBV4-1 and TRBJ2-2; a possible D gene is TRBD2 (5 bases). The CDR3 sequence is 15 residues long. Germline-derived CDR1 and CDR2 are MGHRA and YSYEKL. V shed 0 bases and J shed 7 bases, with 12 bases lying between them. The CDR3 nucleotides read TGCGCCAGCAGCCAAGATCGGCTAGCTGGCGGGGAGCTGTTTTTT. It specifies CASSQDRLAGGELFF.

The chain combines TRBV6-6 with TRBJ2-5; no reliable D call. In germline, CDR1 is MNHNY, CDR2 SVGAGI (reference sequence). The CDR3 length is 11 residues. Deletions cut 6 bases from V and 5 bases from J, with 7 bases between. DNA for the CDR3: TGTGCCAGCAGAGCCCGCGAGACCCAGTACTTC. Encoded protein: CASRARETQYF.

In this sample, this clone turned up once. The chain links TRBV29-1 to TRBJ2-5; the D gene is possibly TRBD2 (6 bases). This CDR3 has 14 residues. Germline CDR1 and CDR2: SQVTM and ANQGSEA. V was pared by 6 bases and J by 5 bases, with 19 bases between. The CDR3 DNA sequence: TGCAGCGTGACCGAGGAGGGCTGGAAGGAGACCCAGTACTTC. Its translation is CSVTEEGWKETQYF.

The V gene is TRBV9, the J gene TRBJ2-3, with D unclear. The V end lost 0 bases, the J end lost 1 base, and 9 bases lay between the germline ends. Germline CDR1 SGDLS, CDR2 YYNGEE. This CDR3 has 15 amino acids. As DNA, the CDR3 is TGTGCCAGCAGCGTAGCGAACATCGGCACAGATACGCAGTATTTT. Translating gives CASSVANIGTDTQYF.

The chain carries TRBV7-6 and TRBJ1-3, with D uncertain. Trimming left V 0 bases short and J 0 bases short, with 9 bases between. This CDR3 comprises 16 residues. In germline, CDR1 is SGHVS, CDR2 FNYEAQ. The CDR3 sequence is CASSLAFGRSGNTIYF. CDR3 nucleotides: TGTGCCAGCAGCTTAGCTTTTGGGCGCTCTGGAAACACCATATATTTT.

The genes are TRBV3-1 (or the pseudogene TRBV3-2) and TRBJ2-5; unclear D gene. The germline V and J ends were trimmed by 1 base and 5 bases, with 11 bases remaining between them. This CDR3 comprises 14 residues. Germline V gene data show CDR1 as LGHDT and CDR2 as YNNKEL (reference sequence). In DNA, the CDR3 is TGTGCCAGCAGCCAAGTGTGGCTGCGGGAGACCCAGTACTTC. It is translated as CASSQVWLRETQYF.

This chain uses TRBV28 with TRBJ2-7, with D possibly being TRBD1 (6 bases). Deletions cut 6 bases from V and 9 bases from J, with 18 bases between. The CDR3 sequence is 13 residues long. Looked up from germline, CDR1 is MDHEN and CDR2 is SYDVKM. CDR3 amino acids: CASSEDRLRGQYF. The DNA of the CDR3 is TGTGCCAGCAGCGAGGACAGATTACGAGGGCAGTACTTC. The full variable domain, in which reference TRBV28 and TRBJ2-7 provide the parts outside the CDR3, is DVKVTQSSRYLVKRTGEKVFLECVQDMDHENMFWYRQDPGLGLRLIYFSYDVKMKEKGDIPEGYSVSREKKERFSLILESASTNQTSMYLCASSEDRLRGQYFGPGTRLTVT.

The J gene is TRBJ2-3, the V gene TRBV29-1; a possible D gene is TRBD2 (6 bases). Trimming pared 4 bases from V and 2 bases from J, leaving 13 bases between. Germline V gives CDR1 SQVTM, CDR2 ANQGSEA. The CDR3 length is 14 residues. CDR3 residues: CSVGGRDSTDTQYF. DNA of the CDR3: TGCAGCGTTGGAGGGCGGGACTCCACAGATACGCAGTATTTT.

This sequence joins TRBV10-1 and TRBJ2-5; maybe TRBD2 (6 bases). The germline V gene has CDR1 WNHNN and CDR2 SYGVQD (reference sequence). This CDR3 is built from 15 residues. The V end was cut by 3 bases, the J end by 10 bases, with 21 bases between. CDR3 coding DNA: TGCGCCAGCAGTGAAACACCGGGACTCGGGCGGATCCAGTACTTC. Its translation is CASSETPGLGRIQYF.

The V call is TRBV28, the J call TRBJ1-1; 10 positions agree with TRBD1. After removal of 6 bases from V and 3 bases from J, the junction contained 4 bases not matched to a gene. This CDR3 contains 14 residues. Germline CDR1 is MDHEN and CDR2 is SYDVKM. The CDR3, as DNA: TGTGCCAGCAGAGCCGGGACAGGGGACACTGAAGCTTTCTTT. It encodes CASRAGTGDTEAFF. The complete variable domain, with remaining parts taken from reference TRBV28 and TRBJ1-1, reads DVKVTQSSRYLVKRTGEKVFLECVQDMDHENMFWYRQDPGLGLRLIYFSYDVKMKEKGDIPEGYSVSREKKERFSLILESASTNQTSMYLCASRAGTGDTEAFFGQGTRLTVV.

V is TRBV12-3 or TRBV12-4 and J is TRBJ1-2; D possibly corresponds to TRBD1 (6 bases). The CDR3 runs to 12 residues. The V end lost 1 base, the J end lost 10 bases, and 10 bases lay between the germline ends. The CDR3 reads CASSLEGGLYTF. The CDR3 nucleotides are TGTGCCAGCAGTTTAGAGGGGGGGCTCTACACCTTC.

The genes are TRBV2 and TRBJ2-1; 13 bases are a match to TRBD2. This CDR3 spans 16 amino acids. The germline V gene has CDR1 SNHLY and CDR2 FYNNEI. Unmatched junction bases numbered 7, after V lost 5 bases and J lost 6 bases. This CDR3 reads CASSPGLAGTGNEQFF. In DNA form, the CDR3 reads TGTGCCAGCAGTCCGGGACTAGCGGGGACGGGCAATGAGCAGTTCTTC. Full variable domain (outside the CDR3, taken from reference TRBV2 and TRBJ2-1): EPEVTQTPSHQVTQMGQEVILRCVPISNHLYFYWYRQILGQKVEFLVSFYNNEISEKSEIFDDQFSVERPDGSNFTLKIRSTKLEDSAMYFCASSPGLAGTGNEQFFGPGTRLTVL.

This chain uses TRBV7-2 with TRBJ2-2; TRBD2 aligns across 13 bases. V trimming: 4 bases; J trimming: 8 bases; junction bases outside the gene matches: 7. This CDR3 is 16 amino acids long. The V gene's germline CDR1 is SGHTA and CDR2 FQGNSA. The CDR3 loop is CASSYGLAGVMGELFF. DNA for the CDR3: TGTGCCAGCAGCTACGGACTAGCGGGGGTAATGGGGGAGCTGTTTTTT.